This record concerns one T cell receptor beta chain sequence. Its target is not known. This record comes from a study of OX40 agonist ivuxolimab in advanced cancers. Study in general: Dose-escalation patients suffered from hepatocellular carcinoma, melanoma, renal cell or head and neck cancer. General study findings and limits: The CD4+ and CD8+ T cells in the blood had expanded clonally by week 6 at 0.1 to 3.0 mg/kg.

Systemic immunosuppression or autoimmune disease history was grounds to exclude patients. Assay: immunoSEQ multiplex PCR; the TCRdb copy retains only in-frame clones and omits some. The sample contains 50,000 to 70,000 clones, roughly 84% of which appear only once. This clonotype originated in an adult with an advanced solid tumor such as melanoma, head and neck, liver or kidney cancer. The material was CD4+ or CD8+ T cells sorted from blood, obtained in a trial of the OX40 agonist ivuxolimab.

As DNA, the CDR3 is TGTGCCAGCAGCTTACAGGGACTTTTAGGTCAGCCCCAGCATTTT. Translating it yields CASSLQGLLGQPQHF. J is TRBJ1-5 and V is TRBV7-2; a possible D gene is TRBD1 (5 bases). V lost 2 bases and J lost 6, with 14 bases in between. CDR3 length: 15 residues. Germline CDR1 reads SGHTA; CDR2 reads FQGNSA.